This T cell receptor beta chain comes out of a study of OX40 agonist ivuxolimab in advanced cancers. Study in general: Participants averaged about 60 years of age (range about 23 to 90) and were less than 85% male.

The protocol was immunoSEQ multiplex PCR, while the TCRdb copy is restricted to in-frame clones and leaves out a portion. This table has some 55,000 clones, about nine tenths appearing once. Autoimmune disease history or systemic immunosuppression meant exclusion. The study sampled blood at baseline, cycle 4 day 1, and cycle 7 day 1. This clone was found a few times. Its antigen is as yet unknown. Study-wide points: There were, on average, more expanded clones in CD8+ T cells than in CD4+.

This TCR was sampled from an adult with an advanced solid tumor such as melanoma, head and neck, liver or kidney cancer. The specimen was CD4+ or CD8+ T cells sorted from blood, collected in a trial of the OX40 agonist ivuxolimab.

The CDR3 loop is CASSPRGYQSPLHF. The CDR3 DNA follows: TGTGCCAGCAGTCCGCGGGGCTACCAGTCACCCCTCCACTTT. V is TRBV2 and J is TRBJ1-6; TRBD1 might be the D (5 bases). V lost 5 bases and J 10 bases, leaving 15 bases between the germline ends. Looked up from germline, CDR1 is SNHLY and CDR2 is FYNNEI. CDR3 length: 14 residues.